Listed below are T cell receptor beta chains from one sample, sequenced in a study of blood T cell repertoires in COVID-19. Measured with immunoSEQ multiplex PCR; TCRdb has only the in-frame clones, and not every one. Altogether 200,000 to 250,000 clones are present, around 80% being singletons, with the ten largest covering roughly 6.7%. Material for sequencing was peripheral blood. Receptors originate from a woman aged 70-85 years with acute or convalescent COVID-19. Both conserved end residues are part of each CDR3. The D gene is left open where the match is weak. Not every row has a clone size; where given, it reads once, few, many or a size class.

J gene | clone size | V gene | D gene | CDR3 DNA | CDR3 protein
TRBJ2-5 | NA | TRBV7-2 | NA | TGTGCCAGCAGCCCTAGGCGAGAGACCCAGTACTTC | CASSPRRETQYF
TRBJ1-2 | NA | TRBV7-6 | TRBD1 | TGTGCCAGCAGCCCAAGACTTCAGGGGGCGGGAGGCTACACCTTC | CASSPRLQGAGGYTF
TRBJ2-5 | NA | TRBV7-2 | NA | TGTGCCAGCAGCTTACTGGGGGCCTACCAAGAGACCCAGTACTTC | CASSLLGAYQETQYF
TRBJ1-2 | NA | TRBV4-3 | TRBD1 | TGCGCCAGCAGCCAAGGGACAGGGGATCCTAACTATGGCTACACCTTC | CASSQGTGDPNYGYTF
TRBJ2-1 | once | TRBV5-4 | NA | TGTGCCAGCAGCTTAAGTAGCGGACCCTCTACTGAGCAGTTCTTC | CASSLSSGPSTEQFF
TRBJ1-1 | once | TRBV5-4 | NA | TGTGCCAGCAGCTTGGTGGCTGGGAACACTGAAGCTTTCTTT | CASSLVAGNTEAFF
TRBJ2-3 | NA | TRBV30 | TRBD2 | TGTGCCTCCGAGGGGCTAGCGGGGTCTGATACGCAGTATTTT | CASEGLAGSDTQYF
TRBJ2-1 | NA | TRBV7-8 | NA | TGTGCCAGCAGCCCTCGGGACAATGAGCAGTTCTTC | CASSPRDNEQFF
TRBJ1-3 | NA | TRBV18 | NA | TGTGCCAGCTCAGACTTGGGAGCGAGCAAGTGGAGCTCTGGAAACACCATATATTTT | CASSDLGASKWSSGNTIYF
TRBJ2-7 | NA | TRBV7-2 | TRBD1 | TGTGCCAGCAGCTGGGGACAGGGGGCCTACGAGCAGTACTTC | CASSWGQGAYEQYF
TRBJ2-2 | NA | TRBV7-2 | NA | TGTGCCAGCAGCTTAGTAGTTGGCAGGGCGAGCGGGGAGCTGTTTTTT | CASSLVVGRASGELFF
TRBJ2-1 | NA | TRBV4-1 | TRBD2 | TGCGCCAGCAGCCAAGCTGACAGCGGGGCGCAGTTCTTC | CASSQADSGAQFF
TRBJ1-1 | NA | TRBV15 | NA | TGTGCCACCAGCAGAGATCGGGTCTCTCCTGAAGCTTTCTTT | CATSRDRVSPEAFF
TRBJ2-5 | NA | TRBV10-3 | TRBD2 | TGTGCCATCAGTCCTATCGGCGGGAGCGGGGGGCAAGAGACCCAGTACTTC | CAISPIGGSGGQETQYF
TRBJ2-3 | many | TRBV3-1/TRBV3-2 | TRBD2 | TGTGCCAGCAGCCAAGTCAGCGGGGGGGCTACAGATACGCAGTATTTT | CASSQVSGGATDTQYF
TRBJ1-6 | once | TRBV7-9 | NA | TGTGCCAGCAGCTTAGCAGGGAGGACCTATAATTCACCCCTCCACTTT | CASSLAGRTYNSPLHF
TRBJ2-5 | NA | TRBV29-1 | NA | TGCAGCGTTGAACAGGGGAGGGCCCAGTACTTC | CSVEQGRAQYF
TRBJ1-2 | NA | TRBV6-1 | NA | TGTGCCAGCAGTGAGGGTGCGGGAAACTATGGCTACACCTTC | CASSEGAGNYGYTF
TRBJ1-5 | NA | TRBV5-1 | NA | TGCGCCAGCAGCTGGACAACAGGGCCCTATAGCAATCAGCCCCAGCATTTT | CASSWTTGPYSNQPQHF
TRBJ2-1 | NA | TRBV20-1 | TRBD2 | TGCAGTGCTAATGAAGGCGGGGGGCAGGGATTGCGGTTCTTC | CSANEGGGQGLRFF
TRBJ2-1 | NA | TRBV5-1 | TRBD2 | TGCGCCAGCAGCTTCCCGGGACTAGCGGGGACAGACAATGAGCAGTTCTTC | CASSFPGLAGTDNEQFF
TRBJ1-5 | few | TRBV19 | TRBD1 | TGTGCCAGTAGTTCCCTGACAGGGGGCAATCAGCCCCAGCATTTT | CASSSLTGGNQPQHF
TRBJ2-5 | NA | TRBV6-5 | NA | TGTGCCAGCAGAGGAGGCAGCCCGGGGACCCAGTACTTC | CASRGGSPGTQYF
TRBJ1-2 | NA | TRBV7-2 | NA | TGTGCCAGCAGCCCCTACAGGGTTATCTATGGCTACACCTTC | CASSPYRVIYGYTF
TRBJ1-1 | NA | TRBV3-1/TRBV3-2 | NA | TGTGCCAGCAGCCAAGCAGGCGAGACTGAAGCTTTCTTT | CASSQAGETEAFF
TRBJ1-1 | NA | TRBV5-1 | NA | TGCGCCAGCCGGGTTGACGGCTTAGACACTGAAGCTTTCTTT | CASRVDGLDTEAFF
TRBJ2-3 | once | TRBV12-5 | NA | TGTGCTAGTGGTCCCCAACCGGTCGGGCAGTATTTT | CASGPQPVGQYF
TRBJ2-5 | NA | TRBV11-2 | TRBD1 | TGTGCCAGCAGCTTGTCAGGGGGCAGGACAGAGACCCAGTACTTC | CASSLSGGRTETQYF
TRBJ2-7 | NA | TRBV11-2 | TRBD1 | TGTGCCAGCAGCTTAATCCGCGGGACAGGGGGTTCTCGCTTCTACGAGCAGTACTTC | CASSLIRGTGGSRFYEQYF
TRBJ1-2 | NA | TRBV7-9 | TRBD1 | TGTGCCAGCAGAACAGGACAGGGCCGCGTGACCTTC | CASRTGQGRVTF
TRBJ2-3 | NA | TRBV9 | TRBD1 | TGTGCCAGCAGCGTCGGGACAGGGCTGAGCACAGATACGCAGTATTTT | CASSVGTGLSTDTQYF
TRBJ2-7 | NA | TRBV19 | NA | TGTGCCAGTAGTAACCCCCAGGGTATGTCGTACGAGCAGTACTTC | CASSNPQGMSYEQYF
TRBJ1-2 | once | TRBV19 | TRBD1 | TGTGCCAGTAGTTGGGGGGACAGGGGCTACACCTTC | CASSWGDRGYTF
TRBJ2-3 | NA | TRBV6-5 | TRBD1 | TGTGCCAGCACCACTGGGGGACAGGGTGGGCATACGCAGTATTTT | CASTTGGQGGHTQYF
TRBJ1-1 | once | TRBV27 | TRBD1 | TGTGCCAGCAGCAAACAGGGGGTTTCTGAAGCTTTCTTT | CASSKQGVSEAFF
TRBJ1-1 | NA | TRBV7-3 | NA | TGTGCCAGCAGCCGCAGGGGCTCAGGCACTGAAGCTTTCTTT | CASSRRGSGTEAFF
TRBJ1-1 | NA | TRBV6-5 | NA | TGTGCCAGCAGGGTACACATGAACACTGAAGCTTTCTTT | CASRVHMNTEAFF
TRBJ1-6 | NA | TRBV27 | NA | TGTGCCAGCACCCGAAGGGGCACCGATAATTCACCCCTCCACTTT | CASTRRGTDNSPLHF
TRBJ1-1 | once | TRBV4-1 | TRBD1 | TGCGCCAGCAGCCAAGAGGCGCTCGGACAGGGAATCTCCAGTATGAACACTGAAGCTTTCTTT | CASSQEALGQGISSMNTEAFF
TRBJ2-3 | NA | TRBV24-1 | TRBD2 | TGTGCCACCAGTGAAGGCGGCGGGGGGGCAAAGGATACGCAGTATTTT | CATSEGGGGAKDTQYF
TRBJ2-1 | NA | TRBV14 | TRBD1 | TGTGCCAGCAGCCGTCGACAGGGGGCTAACTACCTACGAAGTTCCTACAATGAGCAGTTCTTC | CASSRRQGANYLRSSYNEQFF
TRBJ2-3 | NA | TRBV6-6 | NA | TGTGCCAGCAGTACTACACCGGGACTTTCTACGCAGTATTTT | CASSTTPGLSTQYF
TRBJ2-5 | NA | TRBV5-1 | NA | TGCGCCAGCAGCTTGGATGGCACCCAGTGGACCCAGTACTTC | CASSLDGTQWTQYF
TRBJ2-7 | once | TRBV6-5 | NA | TGTGCCAGCAGTCGGCAGGGGGGCCCTTTCTACGAGCAGTACTTC | CASSRQGGPFYEQYF
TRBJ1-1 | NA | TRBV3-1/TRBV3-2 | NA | TGTGCCAGCAGCCCTAGCGGGGGGGGCACTGAAGCTTTCTTT | CASSPSGGGTEAFF
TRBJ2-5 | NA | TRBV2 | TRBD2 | TGTGCCAGCACCTTGAACGAGGGGAGGGCCGAGACCCAGTACTTC | CASTLNEGRAETQYF
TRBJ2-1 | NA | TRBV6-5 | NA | TGTGCCAGCAGGGGGACTGACAGCTCCTACAATGAGCAGTTCTTC | CASRGTDSSYNEQFF
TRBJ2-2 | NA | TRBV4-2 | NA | TGTGCCAGCAGCCCCATCACAGGGACCGGGGAGCTGTTTTTT | CASSPITGTGELFF
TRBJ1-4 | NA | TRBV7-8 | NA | TGTGCCAGCAGCCCGGAGGGACGTGAACGTGAAAAACTGTTTTTT | CASSPEGREREKLFF
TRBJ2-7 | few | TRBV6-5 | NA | TGTGCCAGCAGCCGCACCCCCAGGGGCGAGCAGTACTTC | CASSRTPRGEQYF
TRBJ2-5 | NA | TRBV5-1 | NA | TGCGCCAGCAGCTTGGCTTATCAGGGTCAAGAGACCCAGTACTTC | CASSLAYQGQETQYF
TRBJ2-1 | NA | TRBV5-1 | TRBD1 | TGCGCCAGTCATGCTGGGACAGGGATCTATGAGCAGTTCTTC | CASHAGTGIYEQFF
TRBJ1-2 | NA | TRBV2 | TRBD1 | TGTGCCAGCACCCTCGGGGACAGGGGGCGATCCGGCTACACCTTC | CASTLGDRGRSGYTF
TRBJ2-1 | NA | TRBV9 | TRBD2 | TGTGCCAGCAGCAGTAGCGGGGGGGCCTACAATGAGCAGTTCTTC | CASSSSGGAYNEQFF
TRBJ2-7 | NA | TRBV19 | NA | TGTGCCAGTAGTCCCGGGATCCGCCAGGAGCAGTACTTC | CASSPGIRQEQYF
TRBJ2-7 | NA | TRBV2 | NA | TGTGCCAGCAGCGGTGACAGAACCGAGCAGTACTTC | CASSGDRTEQYF
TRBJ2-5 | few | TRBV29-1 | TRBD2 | TGCAGCGTCTCCTCGGCCAGCGGGGAGCCTGGGGCCCAGTACTTC | CSVSSASGEPGAQYF
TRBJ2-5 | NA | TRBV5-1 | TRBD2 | TGCGCCAGCAGCTTGGCGGGACTCGCGGGGGGGGAAGAGACCCAGTACTTC | CASSLAGLAGGEETQYF
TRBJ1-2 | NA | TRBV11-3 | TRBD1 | TGTGCCAGCAGCACCTTGAGACAGGGAATTGCCCCAAACTATGGCTACACCTTC | CASSTLRQGIAPNYGYTF
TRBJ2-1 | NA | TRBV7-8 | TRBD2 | TGTGCCAGCAGCCTCACGGGCGGGGGGGCTCATGAGCAGTTCTTC | CASSLTGGGAHEQFF